Here is one T cell receptor beta chain with its context. The data derive from a study of STAT5B mutations in CD4+ large granular lymphocyte leukemia. Sequencing was performed with immunoSEQ multiplex PCR; in TCRdb, only in-frame clones are kept and a portion is missing. This table holds 35,000 to 45,000 clones, 80% to 90% found once. Germline V gene sequence: CDR1 SGHTA, CDR2 FQGNSA. V dropped 2 bases and J dropped 1; count of bases not matched to a gene: 3. The CDR3 totals 15 residues. The chain is built from TRBV7-2 and TRBJ2-3, with 7 nucleotides matching TRBD2. Sequences were obtained from CD4+ T cells from blood buffy coats. This TCR derives from a human donor in good health. The CDR3 is CASSLSGGRTDTQYF. CDR3 nucleotide sequence: TGTGCCAGCAGCTTATCGGGAGGACGCACAGATACGCAGTATTTT.